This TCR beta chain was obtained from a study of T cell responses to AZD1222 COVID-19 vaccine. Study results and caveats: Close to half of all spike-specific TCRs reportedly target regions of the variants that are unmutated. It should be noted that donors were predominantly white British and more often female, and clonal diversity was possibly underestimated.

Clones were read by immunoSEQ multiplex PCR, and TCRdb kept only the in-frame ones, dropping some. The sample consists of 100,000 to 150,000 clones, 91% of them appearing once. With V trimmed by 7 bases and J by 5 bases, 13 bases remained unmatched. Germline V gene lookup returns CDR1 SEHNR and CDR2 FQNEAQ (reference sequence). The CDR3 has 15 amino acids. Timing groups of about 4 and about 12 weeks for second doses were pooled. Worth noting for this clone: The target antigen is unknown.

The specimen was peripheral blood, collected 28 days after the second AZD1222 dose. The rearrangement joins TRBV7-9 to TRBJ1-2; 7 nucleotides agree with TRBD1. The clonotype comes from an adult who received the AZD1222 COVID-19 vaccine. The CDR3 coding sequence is TGTGCCAGCACCCCCGGGACAGATGGTAGTTATGGCTACACCTTC. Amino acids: CASTPGTDGSYGYTF.